One and the same sample provided the 15 T cell receptor beta chains below, sequenced in a study of blood T cell repertoires in COVID-19. The assay was immunoSEQ multiplex PCR, and TCRdb's table has in-frame clones only and misses some. The sample carries 170,000 or so clones, roughly 90% recorded once. Sequencing input: PBMCs or T cells enriched from blood (not recorded which). These TCRs come from a woman between 45 and 65 years old who had recovered from COVID-19.

The sample holds one count of this clone. This sequence joins TRBV28 and TRBJ1-5; no clear D. The germline CDR1 and CDR2 sequences are MDHEN and SYDVKM. Trimming removed 7 bases at V and 6 bases at J, with 16 bases between. The CDR3 is 14 amino acids. CDR3 in amino acids: CASTLLGLSQPQHF. The CDR3 DNA is TGTGCCAGCACCCTTCTTGGGCTTAGTCAGCCCCAGCATTTT.

This rearrangement joins TRBV28 to TRBJ1-3; D unresolved. The V gene lost 10 bases and the J gene lost 2 bases, with 21 bases spanning the gap. This CDR3 has 16 amino acids. Germline-derived CDR1 and CDR2 are MDHEN and SYDVKM. CDR3 protein: CATNGRGLGTGNTIYF. CDR3 coding DNA: TGTGCCACCAACGGACGAGGGTTGGGGACTGGAAACACCATATATTTT.

In its sample, this clone was seen once. Different DNA sequences within this sample yield the same CDR3. For the CDR3, the DNA is TGTGCCAGCAGCTTAGTGGCCGACACTGAAGCTTTCTTT. Translating it yields CASSLVADTEAFF. The chain employs TRBV11-3 and TRBJ1-1; D gene uncertain. The ends were cut back, 1 base at V and 3 bases at J, with 6 bases in the middle. Germline CDR1 reads SGHNT; CDR2 reads YENEEA. The CDR3 loop spans 13 amino acids. Filled out from reference TRBV11-3 and TRBJ1-1, the complete variable domain reads EAGVVQSPRYKIIEKKQPVAFWCNPISGHNTLYWYLQNLGQGPELLIRYENEEAVDDSQLPKDRFSAERLKGVDSTLKIQPAELGDSAVYLCASSLVADTEAFFGQGTRLTVV.

The chain combines TRBV7-9 with TRBJ1-3; 7 bases align to TRBD1. Germline-derived CDR1 and CDR2 are SEHNR and FQNEAQ (reference sequence). This CDR3 region has 18 residues. V lost 5 bases and J lost 0; bases outside the gene matches: 13. The DNA of the CDR3 is TGTGCCAGCAGCCACCTAGGGGGACAGATCTTCTCTGGAAACACCATATATTTT. Protein: CASSHLGGQIFSGNTIYF.

The chain recombines TRBV28 with TRBJ1-1; tentative D call: TRBD1 (5 bases). V was cut by 5 bases and J by 3 bases, with 10 bases left in between. Germline V gene lookup returns CDR1 MDHEN and CDR2 SYDVKM. The CDR3 consists of 13 residues. CDR3 DNA: TGTGCCAGCAGTGGTGGGGGGTACACTGAAGCTTTCTTT. This encodes CASSGGGYTEAFF.

The rearrangement uses TRBV6-2 or TRBV6-3 and TRBJ1-6; TRBD1 agrees at 7 bases. The CDR3 is 13 residues long. Unmatched junction bases numbered 8, after V lost 4 bases and J lost 14 bases. Germline values: CDR1 MNHEY, CDR2 SVGEGT. The CDR3 spells CASSSGQIITLHF. In nucleotides, the CDR3 is TGTGCCAGCAGTTCGGGACAGATAATCACCCTCCACTTT.

V is TRBV5-6 and J is TRBJ1-2; D uncertain. Looked up from germline, CDR1 is SGHDT and CDR2 is YYEEEE. This CDR3 is built from 14 residues. V lost 3 bases, J lost 0 bases, and 9 bases lay in between. The CDR3 sequence is CASSYGLSNYGYTF. The CDR3, as DNA: TGTGCCAGCAGCTACGGGTTGTCTAACTATGGCTACACCTTC.

This sequence joins TRBV30 and TRBJ1-2; D uncertain. Trimming took off 0 bases at V and 6 bases at J, with 8 bases between the two ends. CDR3 length equals 12 residues. Germline V CDR1 and CDR2: GTSNPN, SVGIG (reference sequence). Written as DNA, the CDR3 is TGTGCCTGGAGTGTAGTGGCCAATGGCTACACCTTC. Residues: CAWSVVANGYTF.

The chain couples TRBV14 to TRBJ2-7, with 9 bases aligning to TRBD1. V dropped 5 bases and J dropped 5; count of bases not matched to a gene: 13. CDR1 and CDR2 (germline): SGHDN, FVKESK. There are 16 residues in the CDR3. CDR3 coding DNA: TGTGCCAGCAGCTACCTACACCCGACAGGGGGACACGAGCAGTACTTC. Translated: CASSYLHPTGGHEQYF.

The rearrangement uses TRBV5-1 and TRBJ2-1; 7 nucleotides line up with TRBD2. The CDR3 has 14 amino acids. Germline V gives CDR1 SGHRS, CDR2 YFSETQ. V was pared by 5 bases and J by 2 bases, with 4 bases of the junction left unmatched. The CDR3 DNA reads TGCGCCAGCAGTGCGGGGGTCGCCTACAATGAGCAGTTCTTC. Protein product: CASSAGVAYNEQFF.

The rearrangement uses TRBV6-2 or TRBV6-3 and TRBJ1-1; the D is unclear. The germline V gene encodes CDR1 MNHEY and CDR2 SVGEGT. V lost 0 bases, J lost 1 base, and 6 bases lay in between. This CDR3 has 14 residues. The CDR3 DNA sequence: TGTGCCAGCAGTTACTCGGCGGAGAACACTGAAGCTTTCTTT. Translating gives CASSYSAENTEAFF.

This CDR3 reads CARTQGRRLAVYNEQFF. The DNA for the CDR3 is TGTGCCAGAACCCAGGGCAGAAGACTAGCGGTTTACAATGAGCAGTTCTTC. The gene calls are TRBV5-3 and TRBJ2-1, with TRBD2 identical over 9 bases. TRBV5-3 is an open reading frame, and its role is uncertain. This CDR3 has 17 residues. V was pared by 6 bases and J by 4 bases, with 14 bases of the junction left unmatched.

This clone was counted once. J is TRBJ2-1 and V is TRBV5-8; possible D gene TRBD1, 7 bases. CDR1 is SGHTS and CDR2 is YDEGEE in the germline V gene. With 3 bases removed from V and 0 bases from J, the gap between germline ends came to 10 bases. This CDR3 comprises 15 residues. The CDR3 region is CASSSGGSSYNEQFF. The CDR3 DNA reads as TGTGCCAGCAGCTCAGGGGGGAGCTCCTACAATGAGCAGTTCTTC. Using reference TRBV5-8 and TRBJ2-1 for the parts outside the CDR3, the full variable domain is EAGVTQSPTHLIKTRGQQATLRCSPISGHTSVYWYQQALGLGLQFLLWYDEGEERNRGNFPPRFSGRQFPNYSSELNVNALELEDSALYLCASSSGGSSYNEQFFGPGTRLTVL.

This chain connects TRBV10-2 to TRBJ2-2, with D hard to call. Germline CDR1 is WSHSY and CDR2 is SAAADI. The V end was cut by 4 bases, the J end by 7 bases, with 7 bases between. This CDR3 contains 12 residues. The CDR3 sequence: CASSVSNGELFF. In DNA, the CDR3 is TGCGCCAGCAGTGTTTCCAACGGGGAGCTGTTTTTT.

The chain is built from TRBV11-2 and TRBJ2-7, with TRBD2 identical over 9 bases. This CDR3 spans 16 amino acids. Germline V gene lookup returns CDR1 SGHAT and CDR2 FQNNGV. Trimming removed 1 base from V and 4 bases from J; junction bases left unmatched: 8. This CDR3 reads CASSLVGSGGRYEQYF. In DNA form, the CDR3 reads TGTGCCAGCAGCTTAGTCGGTAGCGGGGGTCGATACGAGCAGTACTTC.